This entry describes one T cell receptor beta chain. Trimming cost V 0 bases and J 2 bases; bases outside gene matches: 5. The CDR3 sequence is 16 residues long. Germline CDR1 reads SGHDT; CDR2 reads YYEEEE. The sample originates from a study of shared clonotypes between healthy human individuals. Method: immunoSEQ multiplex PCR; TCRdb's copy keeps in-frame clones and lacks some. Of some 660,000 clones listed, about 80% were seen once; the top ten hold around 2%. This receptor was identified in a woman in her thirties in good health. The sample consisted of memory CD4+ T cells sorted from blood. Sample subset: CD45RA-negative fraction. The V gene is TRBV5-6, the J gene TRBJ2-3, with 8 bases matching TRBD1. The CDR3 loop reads CASSLAMTGATDTQYF. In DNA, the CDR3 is TGTGCCAGCAGCTTGGCGATGACAGGGGCCACAGATACGCAGTATTTT.